This T cell receptor beta chain was documented in a study of cytomegalovirus exposure and HLA in healthy donors. The CDR3 is 15 amino acids. With 4 bases removed from V and 2 bases from J, the gap between germline ends came to 13 bases. The germline V gene encodes CDR1 SGHRS and CDR2 YFSETQ. PCR was performed using 60 Vbeta and 13 Jbeta primers. TCRdb's table, derived via immunoSEQ multiplex PCR, lists solely in-frame clones and lacks some. The sample has 60,000 to 65,000 clones, roughly 73% seen once; the top ten hold under 30%. Material for sequencing was PBMCs. V gene TRBV5-1 combines with J gene TRBJ1-3; no definite D call. This clonotype originated in a woman between 35 and 50 years old in good health and CMV-seropositive. CDR3 DNA sequence: TGCGCCAGCAGCCTTTCGGGAGCCACTGGAAACACCATATATTTT. Its translation: CASSLSGATGNTIYF.